Sequencing of this T cell receptor beta chain was carried out in a study of regulatory T cells in long-lasting Graves disease. Notes on the study in general: Persistent disease was characterized by preferential usage of TRBV28, TRBJ1-2 and TRBJ2-5.

With respect to this clonotype: The target antigen is unknown.

As for time point: newly diagnosed GD, antithyroid drugs for less than 3 months. Construction of the TCR library relied on RNA isolated from PBMCs. Investigators report Graves' disease was diagnosed under American Thyroid Association guidelines. CDR3 size: 15 residues. Trimming took 0 bases from V and 3 from J, leaving 10 bases between them. The germline gives CDR1 SGDLS, CDR2 YYNGEE. According to the study, TCR beta libraries were built with iRepertoire HTBI primers and CDR3-region Arm-PCR. One entry per CDR3 protein, called by TCRdb with MiXCR from the multiplex PCR reads. Here the sample spans about 430,000 distinct CDR3 sequences, 14% to 15% being singletons. This sample also belongs to another study, concerning T cells in Graves' hyperthyroidism and ophthalmopathy. Per that paper: Blood also contained most expanded thyroid clonotypes above 0.001.

The rearrangement uses TRBV9 and TRBJ2-1, with unresolved D. This clonotype was obtained from a woman between 40 and 50 years old with Graves disease. Sequencing was performed on peripheral blood mononuclear cells (PBMCs), taken at new diagnosis, from a patient treated with antithyroid drugs. Here the CDR3 DNA reads TGTGCCAGCAGCGTAGACGGCAGGCACTACAATGAGCAGTTCTTC. Its protein is CASSVDGRHYNEQFF.